The clone carrying this T cell receptor (beta chain) was recorded at least ten times. Treatment denoted: PENTA 11 planned treatment interruption arm or continuous ART arm. This CDR3 has 13 residues. Germline CDR1 DFQATT, CDR2 SNEGSKA (reference sequence). V dropped 4 bases and J dropped 5; count of bases not matched to a gene: 4. This record belongs to a study of HIV-infected children after antiretroviral therapy interruption. A 3' RACE protocol on RNA, with unique molecular identifiers, produced the TCR library. TCRdb passed the 3' RACE reads through MiXCR, listing each CDR3 protein once. Here the sample spans about 15,000 distinct CDR3 sequences, under 4% being singletons.

This chain joins TRBV20-1 and TRBJ2-1; 8 positions match TRBD2. Specimen: CD45RO+ CD8+ T cells from PBMCs, pooled from several time points, collected from a donor given antiretroviral therapy, either interrupted or continuous. Subset reported: memory CD8+ CD45RO+ CD45RA- T cells. The TCR sequence derives from a pool of human donors with HIV. CDR3 coding DNA: TGCAGTGCTATGAGCGGGAGCGACAATGAGCAGTTCTTC. This sequence encodes CSAMSGSDNEQFF.